This T cell receptor beta chain derives from a study of radiation and T cells in renal cell carcinoma. Overall study findings and caveats: No pretreatment tumor biopsies were available for baseline clonotypes. Top tumor clonotypes rose in blood 2 weeks post-radiation, then contracted.

In this sample, this clone turned up once. Antigen: not known. Germline CDR1 and CDR2: SGHRS and YFSETQ. V shed 4 bases, J shed 2 bases, and the junction held 9 bases outside the gene matches. The CDR3 has 16 residues. Only in-frame clones appear in the TCRdb table, and some are missing; sequencing was by immunoSEQ multiplex PCR. The repertoire has 100,000 or so clones, approximately 86% of them found once; the top ten carry roughly 8%. The time point denotes: baseline pretreatment blood. As to treatment: 15 Gy SBRT to primary tumor, nephrectomy 4 weeks later. Serial blood draws occurred at baseline and 2 and 4 weeks post-SBRT. This renal cell carcinoma was of the clear cell type.

This receptor was taken from a man aged 50-59 years with renal cell carcinoma. The chain joins TRBV5-1 to TRBJ2-5, with TRBD1 matching over 9 bases. The specimen was blood, collected from a patient whose treatment included radiotherapy and nephrectomy. CDR3 loop: CASSKGQGRGQETQYF. The CDR3 DNA reads as TGCGCCAGCAGCAAAGGACAGGGGAGAGGGCAAGAGACCCAGTACTTC.